This section outlines one T cell receptor (beta chain) sequence together with its context. These data originate in a study of technical replicates of blood from a few donors. The germline CDR1 and CDR2 sequences are SNHLY and FYNNEI. The CDR3 runs 14 residues. With 5 bases removed from V and 1 base from J, the gap between germline ends came to 9 bases. Libraries were prepared by immunoSEQ multiplex PCR; TCRdb keeps only in-frame clonotypes and omits some of them. The sample shows over 70,000 clones, about 96% of them seen only once. Source material: T cells isolated from PBMCs. The chain employs TRBV2 and TRBJ1-5; possibly TRBD1 for D (6 bases). This receptor was taken from a human donor in good health. The CDR3 reads CASSSRGSNQPQHF. CDR3 bases: TGTGCCAGCAGTTCTAGGGGGAGCAATCAGCCCCAGCATTTT.